This T cell receptor beta chain emerged from a study of blood T cells in healthy people across ages. CDR3 length: 15 amino acids. The V end lost 6 bases, the J end lost 5 bases, and 18 bases lay between the germline ends. Primed by a sample-barcoded 5' primer and a J-beta primer mix, a second PCR proceeded for 7 to 11 cycles. TCRdb fed the 5' RACE reads into MiXCR, producing one record per CDR3 protein. The repertoire holds around 850,000 distinct CDR3 sequences, with 36% as singletons. This clonotype has at least ten counts. The specimen sequenced was blood. The genes are TRBV12-3 or TRBV12-4 and TRBJ2-3; D call uncertain. The sequence was collected from a man aged 18-30 years in good health. Written as DNA, the CDR3 is TGTGCCAGCAGCCCCACCCCCGGTGTCAAAGATACGCAGTATTTT. It specifies CASSPTPGVKDTQYF.